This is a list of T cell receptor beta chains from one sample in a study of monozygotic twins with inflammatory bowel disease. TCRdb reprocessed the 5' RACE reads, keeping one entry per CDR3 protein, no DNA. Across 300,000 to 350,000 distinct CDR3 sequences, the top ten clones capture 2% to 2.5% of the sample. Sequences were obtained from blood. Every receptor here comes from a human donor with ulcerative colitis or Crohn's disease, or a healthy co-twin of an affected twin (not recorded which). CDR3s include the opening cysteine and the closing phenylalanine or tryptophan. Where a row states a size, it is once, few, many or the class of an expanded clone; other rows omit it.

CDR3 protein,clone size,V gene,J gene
CASSFSGHSYEQYF,-,TRBV28,TRBJ2-7
CASSIQSGSYEQYF,-,TRBV5-1,TRBJ2-7
CASSPGPREAFF,-,TRBV28,TRBJ1-1
CASSSVQRSSPLHF,-,TRBV5-5,TRBJ1-6
CASSEDSYRDRRGYTF,-,TRBV6-1,TRBJ1-2
CASGTGARTDF,-,TRBV3-1,TRBJ2-3
CASSYSIYVTDNSPLHF,-,TRBV6-5,TRBJ1-6
CASSPGGWTDTQYF,-,TRBV5-1,TRBJ2-3
CASSPSTGSNYGYTF,-,TRBV4-3,TRBJ1-2
CASSLGTGSGYTF,-,TRBV7-9,TRBJ1-2
CASSRAAGVMYEQYF,-,TRBV5-1,TRBJ2-7
CSAPTLGGLAGGTQYF,-,TRBV20-1,TRBJ2-3
CAISEGQGDNEQFF,-,TRBV10-3,TRBJ2-1
CSVRGTDNEKLFF,-,TRBV29-1,TRBJ1-4
CASSVGAEQYF,-,TRBV9,TRBJ2-7
CASSFATGLANYGYTF,-,TRBV5-6,TRBJ1-2
CASSNWPSNEKLFF,-,TRBV19,TRBJ1-4
CASSFKGGTGNEKLFF,-,TRBV12-3/TRBV12-4,TRBJ1-4
CASSLNPYSNQPQHF,-,TRBV5-1,TRBJ1-5
CAWSVADNEQFF,medium-sized,TRBV30,TRBJ2-1
CASSQVRETQYF,-,TRBV4-1,TRBJ2-5
CASSYGTSAFEQFF,-,TRBV6-5,TRBJ2-1
CASSIFDGGYPYF,-,TRBV7-2,TRBJ2-7
CASSGPGLVYEQYF,-,TRBV28,TRBJ2-7
CASSLWGPTLREETQYF,-,TRBV27,TRBJ2-5
CASSPQGANSGNTIYF,-,TRBV28,TRBJ1-3